The 32 T cell receptor beta chains below all came from one sample that was sequenced in a study of control samples from healthy donors and cancer patients. The data were produced by immunoSEQ multiplex PCR, yet TCRdb's version contains in-frame clones alone and is incomplete. This sample has about 130,000 clones; about nine tenths occur once, and the top ten carry approximately 2%. The sequencing input was blood. The receptor source for this set is a woman between 45 and 60 years old in good health.

V is TRBV5-1 and J is TRBJ1-6, with TRBD1 as a possible D gene (5 bases). V lost 7 bases and J lost 10, with 18 bases in between. Germline-derived CDR1 and CDR2 are SGHRS and YFSETQ. This CDR3 is built from 14 residues. CDR3 residues: CASGRDVPSSPLHF. The CDR3 nucleotides read TGCGCCAGCGGGAGGGACGTCCCTTCCTCACCCCTCCACTTT.

V is TRBV3-1 (or the pseudogene TRBV3-2) and J is TRBJ2-5; a weak D match, TRBD1 (5 bases). The CDR3 covers 15 residues. The V end lost 0 bases, the J end lost 2 bases, and 10 bases lay between the germline ends. CDR1 is LGHDT, CDR2 YNNKEL, per germline (reference sequence). The CDR3 is CASSQDPRQQETQYF. The DNA of the CDR3 is TGTGCCAGCAGCCAAGATCCGAGACAGCAAGAGACCCAGTACTTC.

The CDR3 DNA follows: TGTGCCAGCAGAGGACAGGGGGGTTACAATGAGCAGTTCTTC. It specifies CASRGQGGYNEQFF. The J gene is TRBJ2-1, the V gene TRBV2; 10 nucleotides align to TRBD1. Germline V gene lookup returns CDR1 SNHLY and CDR2 FYNNEI. This CDR3 spans 14 amino acids. With V trimmed by 6 bases and J by 4 bases, 3 bases remained unmatched.

The chain has TRBV5-1 and TRBJ1-1; 9 bases are shared with TRBD1. CDR1 is SGHRS, CDR2 YFSETQ, per germline. The length of the CDR3 is 16 residues. Trimming removed 4 bases from V and 1 base from J; junction bases left unmatched: 8. The DNA for the CDR3 is TGCGCCAGCAGCCCCGAGGACAGGGGTAAGAACACTGAAGCTTTCTTT. As protein: CASSPEDRGKNTEAFF.

The rearrangement joins TRBV29-1 to TRBJ2-5; 7 nucleotides align to TRBD2. This CDR3 has 13 residues. The germline gives CDR1 SQVTM, CDR2 ANQGSEA. V shed 6 bases, J shed 4 bases, and the junction held 8 bases outside the gene matches. The CDR3 is CSVTIGRRETQYF. In DNA form, the CDR3 reads TGCAGCGTGACCATCGGGAGGAGAGAGACCCAGTACTTC.

In its sample, this clone was seen a few times. The chain employs TRBV28 and TRBJ1-4; D is uncertain. Trimming left V 4 bases short and J 5 bases short, with 8 bases between. Germline V gene lookup returns CDR1 MDHEN and CDR2 SYDVKM. This CDR3 is built from 13 residues. CDR3 protein: CASSWGHNEKLFF. The CDR3 DNA reads TGTGCCAGCAGTTGGGGTCACAATGAAAAACTGTTTTTT.

The chain has TRBV30 and TRBJ1-5; D call uncertain. CDR3 length equals 14 residues. V lost 1 base to trimming and J lost 0 bases, with 7 bases between them. Per the germline V gene, CDR1 is GTSNPN and CDR2 is SVGIG (reference sequence). The CDR3 here is CAWSADNSNQPQHF. The CDR3 DNA reads TGTGCCTGGAGTGCCGACAATAGCAATCAGCCCCAGCATTTT. The entire variable domain, with the rest obtained from reference TRBV30 and TRBJ1-5, is as follows: SQTIHQWPATLVQPVGSPLSLECTVEGTSNPNLYWYRQAAGRGLQLLFYSVGIGQISSEVPQNLSASRPQDRQFILSSKKLLLSDSGFYLCAWSADNSNQPQHFGDGTRLSIL.

V is TRBV27 and J is TRBJ1-1; D call uncertain. The CDR3 loop spans 13 amino acids. The germline CDR1 and CDR2 sequences are MNHEY and SMNVEV (reference sequence). CDR3: CATSEGLNTEAFF. The DNA for the CDR3 is TGTGCAACGTCCGAGGGCCTGAACACTGAAGCTTTCTTT.

V is TRBV6-1 and J is TRBJ1-1; maybe TRBD1 (5 bases). V was trimmed by 3 bases and J by 11 bases, leaving 19 bases between them. Looked up from germline, CDR1 is MNHNS and CDR2 is SASEGT. CDR3 length: 14 residues. DNA of the CDR3: TGTGCCAGCAGTGAGGCCCTTGGGGTAGGGGTCGCTTTCTTT. This gives the protein CASSEALGVGVAFF.

The V call is TRBV3-1 (or the pseudogene TRBV3-2), the J call TRBJ1-1; D call uncertain. This CDR3 is built from 14 residues. Germline lookup yields CDR1 LGHDT and CDR2 YNNKEL (reference sequence). Trimming shortened V by 4 bases and J by 1 base, and 10 bases separated the two germline ends. CDR3 in amino acids: CASSLVEGNTEAFF. CDR3 bases: TGTGCCAGCAGCCTGGTGGAGGGGAACACTGAAGCTTTCTTT.

This chain joins TRBV19 and TRBJ2-1; D tentatively reads TRBD1 or TRBD2 (5 bases each). CDR1 and CDR2 (germline): LNHDA, SQIVND (reference sequence). The V end was cut by 4 bases, the J end by 3 bases, with 13 bases between. The CDR3 extends over 15 amino acids. As DNA, the CDR3 is TGTGCCAGTAGTACTCCGGGACGGGTCTACAATGAGCAGTTCTTC. It yields the protein CASSTPGRVYNEQFF.

This chain joins TRBV15 and TRBJ2-5, with D maybe TRBD1 (6 bases). Trimming removed 4 bases from V and 4 bases from J, with 16 bases in between. Germline values: CDR1 LNHNV, CDR2 YYDKDF (reference sequence). The CDR3 consists of 15 residues. CDR3 sequence: CATSTRTVGLETQYF. The CDR3 DNA follows: TGTGCCACCAGCACCAGGACAGTTGGGTTAGAGACCCAGTACTTC.

This clone has a single count. This chain links TRBV5-6 with TRBJ1-1; 7 nucleotides match TRBD1. There are 15 residues in the CDR3. V was pared by 4 bases and J by 2 bases, with 8 bases of the junction left unmatched. CDR1 SGHDT and CDR2 YYEEEE come from the germline V gene. CDR3 bases: TGTGCCAGCAGCAATGGCCCAGGGGGAAACACTGAAGCTTTCTTT. Translating gives CASSNGPGGNTEAFF.

The chain combines TRBV19 with TRBJ2-6, with a tentative D call TRBD1 (6 bases). The CDR3 spans 18 residues. CDR1 is LNHDA and CDR2 is SQIVND in the germline V gene (reference sequence). V lost 5 bases, J lost 0 bases, and 17 bases lay in between. The CDR3 spells CASSLDSPSSSGANVLTF. CDR3 in DNA: TGTGCCAGTAGTCTGGACAGCCCTTCCAGCTCTGGGGCCAACGTCCTGACTTTC.

The chain carries TRBV29-1 and TRBJ2-7, with D perhaps TRBD1 or TRBD2 (5 bases each). CDR1 and CDR2 from the germline V gene are SQVTM and ANQGSEA. The CDR3 length is 14 residues. V lost 6 bases to trimming and J lost 6 bases, with 21 bases between them. CDR3 loop: CSVSKGTQGSEQYF. CDR3 nucleotide sequence: TGCAGCGTCTCTAAGGGGACGCAGGGATCCGAGCAGTACTTC.

The chain employs TRBV1 and TRBJ2-5; no check of the table's D call, TRBD2, against the DNA was made. TRBV1 is designated a pseudogene. The CDR3 has 17 residues. This CDR3 reads CTRESVPRGDFSETQYF. DNA for the CDR3: TGCACCCGCGAATCCGTTCCGCGGGGGGATTTTTCAGAGACCCAGTACTTC.

This sequence joins TRBV3-1 (or the pseudogene TRBV3-2) and TRBJ1-4; D uncertain. Trimming took off 1 base at V and 12 bases at J, with 15 bases between the two ends. CDR1 is LGHDT and CDR2 is YNNKEL in the germline V gene (reference sequence). This CDR3 has 14 amino acids. The CDR3 DNA sequence: TGTGCCAGCAGCCAAGTTTTGGGGAGGGCGGAACTGTTTTTT. It encodes CASSQVLGRAELFF.

The chain couples TRBV19 to TRBJ2-2; D may be TRBD1 (6 bases). V lost 10 bases and J lost 5, with 17 bases in between. Germline V CDR1 and CDR2: LNHDA, SQIVND (reference sequence). The CDR3 loop spans 14 amino acids. The CDR3 region is CATSGDQGTGELFF. CDR3 in DNA: TGTGCCACATCAGGGGACCAGGGGACCGGGGAGCTGTTTTTT.

The chain carries TRBV6-5 and TRBJ2-2; D unclear. Germline V lookup: CDR1 MNHEY, CDR2 SVGAGI. The germline V and J ends were trimmed by 8 bases and 5 bases, with 9 bases remaining between them. This CDR3 spans 12 amino acids. The CDR3 sequence is CASGKRTGELFF. The CDR3 nucleotides are TGTGCCAGCGGCAAACGGACCGGGGAGCTGTTTTTT.

The genes are TRBV28 and TRBJ2-1; tentative D call: TRBD1 (5 bases). This CDR3 contains 15 residues. Germline values: CDR1 MDHEN, CDR2 SYDVKM. The germline V and J ends were trimmed by 1 base and 8 bases, with 15 bases remaining between them. In DNA form, the CDR3 reads TGTGCCAGCAGTTTATCGGCCCTCATAGGGGATGAGCAGTTCTTC. It specifies CASSLSALIGDEQFF.

The CDR3 DNA reads as TGTGCCAGCAGCTCCACAGGGGGACCTTACTACGAGCAGTACTTC. Amino acids: CASSSTGGPYYEQYF. This chain uses TRBV3-1 (or the pseudogene TRBV3-2) with TRBJ2-7; the match to TRBD1 covers 8 bases. CDR1 and CDR2 (germline): LGHDT, YNNKEL (reference sequence). The trim removed 5 bases at V and 3 bases at J, leaving 9 bases unmatched. The CDR3 spans 15 residues.

The chain employs TRBV5-1 and TRBJ2-2; 13 bases map to TRBD2. Germline V gene sequence: CDR1 SGHRS, CDR2 YFSETQ. This CDR3 contains 16 residues. V gave up 4 bases and J gave up 3 bases; unmatched junction bases: 3. The CDR3: CASSLTSGGYTGELFF. Written as DNA, the CDR3 is TGCGCCAGCAGCCTGACTAGCGGGGGGTACACCGGGGAGCTGTTTTTT.

The rearrangement uses TRBV6-5 and TRBJ1-1; 12 nucleotides line up with TRBD1. With V trimmed by 2 bases and J by 9 bases, 7 bases remained unmatched. Germline CDR1 reads MNHEY; CDR2 reads SVGAGI. CDR3 length equals 15 residues. This chain's CDR3 is CASSYAGRDRGQAFF. DNA of the CDR3: TGTGCCAGCAGTTACGCTGGCCGGGACAGGGGGCAAGCTTTCTTT.

The rearrangement links TRBV6-5 to TRBJ1-2, with TRBD1 as a possible D gene (5 bases). V dropped 9 bases and J dropped 9 bases, with 17 bases sitting between them. Germline V gene lookup returns CDR1 MNHEY and CDR2 SVGAGI. The CDR3 is made up of 12 amino acids. In DNA form, the CDR3 reads TGTGCCAGGTCTGACAGTTATTCGAGCTACACCTTC. Translation: CARSDSYSSYTF.

Here the CDR3 reads CATSERSGGPDTQYF. CDR3 in DNA: TGTGCCACCAGTGAGCGGAGCGGGGGTCCCGATACGCAGTATTTT. The chain has TRBV24-1 and TRBJ2-3; TRBD2 matches at 8 bases. J gave up 6 bases and V 4 bases, and 8 bases lay outside the gene matches. Germline V gene sequence: CDR1 KGHDR, CDR2 SFDVKD. This CDR3 has 15 residues.

The chain combines TRBV15 with TRBJ1-5; TRBD1 is a possible D gene (5 bases). Between the trimmed V and J ends, which lost 1 base and 0 bases, there was a span of 16 bases. The CDR3 loop spans 18 amino acids. CDR1 and CDR2 from the germline V gene are LNHNV and YYDKDF (reference sequence). Written as DNA, the CDR3 is TGTGCCACCAGCAGAGGTCCAAGGGGAGTTTCTAGCAATCAGCCCCAGCATTTT. It specifies CATSRGPRGVSSNQPQHF.

This chain links TRBV13 with TRBJ1-4; D unresolved. CDR3 length equals 16 residues. Trimming pared 5 bases from V and 7 bases from J, leaving 20 bases between. From germline, CDR1 is PRHDT and CDR2 FYEKMQ (reference sequence). The CDR3 loop is CASSERGQERGEKLFF. CDR3 nucleotide sequence: TGTGCCAGCAGCGAAAGAGGTCAGGAACGGGGTGAAAAACTGTTTTTT.

A single count supports this clone. The chain combines TRBV10-3 with TRBJ1-4, with TRBD1 matching 9 bases. V gave up 6 bases and J gave up 6 bases; unmatched junction bases: 5. Germline CDR1 ENHRY, CDR2 SYGVKD. The CDR3 extends over 14 amino acids. In DNA form, the CDR3 reads TGTGCCATCAGACAGGGGGCTTCGGATGAAAAACTGTTTTTT. Translating it yields CAIRQGASDEKLFF.

This clone was counted between two and nine times. The V and J genes are TRBV19 and TRBJ1-5; D unresolved. CDR1 and CDR2 (germline): LNHDA, SQIVND (reference sequence). The CDR3 extends over 13 amino acids. Trimming took 3 bases from V and 3 from J, leaving 6 bases between them. CDR3 region: CASSMQDNQPQHF. The DNA for the CDR3 is TGTGCCAGTAGTATGCAGGACAATCAGCCCCAGCATTTT. Full variable domain (outside the CDR3, taken from reference TRBV19 and TRBJ1-5): DGGITQSPKYLFRKEGQNVTLSCEQNLNHDAMYWYRQDPGQGLRLIYYSQIVNDFQKGDIAEGYSVSREKKESFPLTVTSAQKNPTAFYLCASSMQDNQPQHFGDGTRLSIL.

This clone came up a few times. This chain links TRBV4-1 with TRBJ2-7; D might be TRBD2 (6 bases). The germline V and J ends were trimmed by 4 bases and 3 bases, with 16 bases remaining between them. This CDR3 contains 15 residues. Germline V gene data show CDR1 as MGHRA and CDR2 as YSYEKL. CDR3 DNA: TGCGCCAGCAGCCCGGAACTAGCCCTGAGCTACGAGCAGTACTTC. Protein product: CASSPELALSYEQYF.

The CDR3 region has the DNA TGTGCAAGTCGCTTAGAGGAAAGGGATGGCTACACCTTC. Translated, it gives CASRLEERDGYTF. This chain connects TRBV12-2 to TRBJ1-2. TRBV12-2 is a recognized pseudogene. There are 13 residues in the CDR3.

The V gene is TRBV10-1, the J gene TRBJ2-1; 8 bases agree with TRBD2. Germline trimming cut 6 bases from V and 0 bases from J; bases unmatched to any gene: 4. CDR1 is WNHNN and CDR2 is SYGVQD in the germline V gene (reference sequence). CDR3 size: 15 residues. CDR3 region: CASRGGTSSYNEQFF. CDR3 DNA: TGCGCCAGCAGGGGGGGGACTAGCTCCTACAATGAGCAGTTCTTC.